These T cell receptor beta chains were read from a single sample in a study of T cell repertoires in aging, cancer and after chemotherapy. TCRdb processed the multiplex PCR reads anew with MiXCR; each CDR3 protein has one entry. The sample consists of about 15,000 distinct CDR3 sequences, 40% to 55% of them appearing once. The sequenced material came from blood. All receptors derive from a human donor in good health. CDR3s include the opening cysteine and the closing phenylalanine or tryptophan. Each record gives: D gene, J gene, V gene, clone size, CDR3 DNA, CDR3 protein. The D gene is left open where the match is weak. Clone size is given for some rows only: seen once, a few or many times, or a class if the clone is expanded.

NA | TRBJ1-3 | TRBV30 | few | TGTGCCTGGACCGGAGGGTATAGAAACACCATATATTTT | CAWTGGYRNTIYF
NA | TRBJ2-1 | TRBV13 | NA | TGTGCCAGCAGCTTAACAGCAGTCTCCTACAATGAGCAGTTCTTC | CASSLTAVSYNEQFF
NA | TRBJ2-5 | TRBV6-1 | few | TGTGCCAGCAGTGAATTTAGTGCAAGGAAGACCCAGTACTTC | CASSEFSARKTQYF
NA | TRBJ2-1 | TRBV13 | few | TGTGCCAGCAGCTTAGCCCTCCCTACAGGGAATACCCCGAACAATGAGCAGTTCTTC | CASSLALPTGNTPNNEQFF
TRBD2 | TRBJ2-7 | TRBV6-1 | once | TGTGCCAGCAGTTCCGGGACTAGCTACTACGAGCAGTACTTC | CASSSGTSYYEQYF
NA | TRBJ2-3 | TRBV10-1 | NA | TGCGCCAGCAGTGAGAAGGGGGGGTGTCGCACAGATACGCAGTATTTT | CASSEKGGCRTDTQYF
NA | TRBJ1-2 | TRBV29-1 | NA | TGCAGCGTTGACAGGGGAGGGGGCTACACCTTC | CSVDRGGGYTF
NA | TRBJ2-2 | TRBV27 | few | TGTGCCAGCAGTAAACACCTCATCGTCGGCTCCGGGGAGCTGTTTTTT | CASSKHLIVGSGELFF
NA | TRBJ2-5 | TRBV29-1 | medium-sized | TGCAGCGTTGAAGATAGCGGCCAAGAGACCCAGTACTTC | CSVEDSGQETQYF
TRBD2 | TRBJ2-2 | TRBV27 | NA | TGTGCCAGCAGTCAAACTAGCGGGAGAGGGACCGGGGAGCTGTTTTTT | CASSQTSGRGTGELFF
TRBD1 | TRBJ2-2 | TRBV6-5 | NA | TGTGCCAGCAGTTACCCGTACCAACAGGGGCGGACCGGGGAGCTGTTTTTT | CASSYPYQQGRTGELFF
NA | TRBJ1-3 | TRBV6-6 | few | TGTGCCAGCAGTTTAGGGGGAAACACCATATATTTT | CASSLGGNTIYF
NA | TRBJ2-5 | TRBV7-9 | NA | TGTGCCAGCAGCTTATATATATCTGCGGGTATGGAGACCCAGTACTTC | CASSLYISAGMETQYF
NA | TRBJ2-3 | TRBV12-3/TRBV12-4 | few | TGTGCCAGCAGCCCAGCGTGGGGCACAGATACGCAGTATTTT | CASSPAWGTDTQYF
NA | TRBJ2-1 | TRBV27 | NA | TGTGCCAGCTGGGGCAGCTACAATGAGCAGTTCTTC | CASWGSYNEQFF
NA | TRBJ2-1 | TRBV29-1 | NA | TGCAGCGTTACGGAGAACTCCTACAATGAGCAGTTCTTC | CSVTENSYNEQFF
NA | TRBJ2-7 | TRBV27 | few | TGTGCCAGCAGGGCCGGGAGCTACGAGCAGTACTTC | CASRAGSYEQYF
TRBD2 | TRBJ2-1 | TRBV30 | NA | TGTGCCTGGACCCAGGGACTAGGAAATGAGCAGTTCTTC | CAWTQGLGNEQFF
TRBD1 | TRBJ2-7 | TRBV10-3 | once | TGTGCCACTCAGTTTCCCCCGGGACAGGGGGCGTACGAGCAGTACTTC | CATQFPPGQGAYEQYF
NA | TRBJ2-6 | TRBV18 | NA | TGTGCCAGCTCACCATGGGCAACGGGGTCTGGGGCCAACGTCCTGACTTTC | CASSPWATGSGANVLTF
NA | TRBJ1-6 | TRBV6-5 | NA | TGTGCCAGCAGTGACTCCGCGGGGGCCGATTCACCCCTCCACTTT | CASSDSAGADSPLHF
NA | TRBJ2-6 | TRBV6-5 | few | TGTGCCAGCAGTTACTCAGGGGGCTCTGGGGCCAACGTCCTGACTTTC | CASSYSGGSGANVLTF
NA | TRBJ2-1 | TRBV15 | few | TGTGCCACCAGCAGAGAAAGGGGGTCCTACAATGAGCAGTTCTTC | CATSRERGSYNEQFF
NA | TRBJ2-1 | TRBV27 | NA | TGTGCCAGCAGTTATTCCAAGGGTTTTTACAATGAGCAGTTCTTC | CASSYSKGFYNEQFF
NA | TRBJ2-7 | TRBV6-5 | few | TGTGCCAGCAGTTACGGGCAGTCTACGGAGCAGTACTTC | CASSYGQSTEQYF
TRBD1 | TRBJ1-4 | TRBV18 | NA | TGTGCCAGCGGCGACAGGGAGTCTAATGAAAAACTGTTTTTT | CASGDRESNEKLFF
TRBD1 | TRBJ2-4 | TRBV19 | NA | TGTGCCAGTAATACGGCGGCGACAGGGGTAGCCAAAAACATTCAGTACTTC | CASNTAATGVAKNIQYF
TRBD1 | TRBJ2-6 | TRBV30 | NA | TGTGCCTGGAGTGGAGGGGGCTCGGGGGCCAACGTCCTGACTTTC | CAWSGGGSGANVLTF
TRBD1 | TRBJ1-5 | TRBV5-6 | NA | TGTGCCAGCAGCTTCGGGACAGTGAGCAATCAGCCCCAGCATTTT | CASSFGTVSNQPQHF
NA | TRBJ2-7 | TRBV27 | NA | TGTGCCAGCAGTTCAAGCGTTAAGGGGTACGAGCAGTACTTC | CASSSSVKGYEQYF
TRBD2 | TRBJ2-1 | TRBV12-3/TRBV12-4 | NA | TGTGCCAGCAGTTGGACTAGCGGGAGGCTAGGGTACAATGAGCAGTTCTTC | CASSWTSGRLGYNEQFF
TRBD2 | TRBJ2-1 | TRBV6-2/TRBV6-3 | few | TGTGCCAGCAGTTACGAGGGACTAGCGTCCAATGAGCAGTTCTTC | CASSYEGLASNEQFF
NA | TRBJ2-7 | TRBV19 | NA | TGTGCCAGTAGTATAGGGGAAAGATACGAGCAGTACTTC | CASSIGERYEQYF
NA | TRBJ2-5 | TRBV19 | NA | TGTGCCAGTAGTACCGTCTCCCGGGAGACCCAGTACTTC | CASSTVSRETQYF
NA | TRBJ1-3 | TRBV6-5 | NA | TGTGCCAGCAGTCACAAGATCCCTCTAGTTTGGGACACCATATATTTT | CASSHKIPLVWDTIYF
NA | TRBJ2-7 | TRBV6-1 | NA | TGTGCCAGCAGTCCAGGGTTTTACGAGCAGTACTTC | CASSPGFYEQYF
NA | TRBJ2-7 | TRBV30 | NA | TGTGCCTGGAGTTTTACCCAGGGGCACGAGCAGTACTTC | CAWSFTQGHEQYF
TRBD1 | TRBJ1-5 | TRBV19 | NA | TGTGCCAGCGGGGACAGGGGCCTTTTAAGACAGCCCCAGCATTTT | CASGDRGLLRQPQHF
TRBD1 | TRBJ2-7 | TRBV6-5 | NA | TGTGCCAGCAGTTACCCAGGACAGGGCGGGTACGAGCAGTACTTC | CASSYPGQGGYEQYF
TRBD1 | TRBJ2-5 | TRBV5-3 | once | TGCGCCAGCACCCTCCTCCCGGGACAGGGGCCACAAGAGACCCAGTACTTC | CASTLLPGQGPQETQYF
TRBD1 | TRBJ2-7 | TRBV5-1 | NA | TGCGCCAGCTCACCGTTGGGGACAGGCCCCTCCGAGCAGTACTTC | CASSPLGTGPSEQYF
NA | TRBJ2-2 | TRBV30 | NA | TGTGCCTGGAGTAGGTCCGGGGAGCTGTTTTTT | CAWSRSGELFF